What follows describes a single T cell receptor (beta chain). Antigen specificity is unknown. Clones were sequenced by immunoSEQ multiplex PCR, and TCRdb holds only the in-frame ones, with some missing. The table lists 15,000 to 20,000 clones, 70% to 85% of them singletons, with roughly 15% in the top ten. This CDR3 is 17 amino acids long. CDR1 is SGHNT, CDR2 YENEEA, per germline. V lost 6 bases, J lost 8 bases, and 18 bases stayed unmatched. This entry belongs to a study of T cell clonotyping in hematopoietic cell transplantation. Study observations and caveats: Few recipient clonotypes overlapped donors; over 95% were de novo at given depth. Pathologically expanded recipient clonotypes increased progressively from day 30 to day 180 as diversity fell. Higher Inverse Simpson Index values in graft donor and pretransplant recipient predicted broader posttransplant TCR diversity. Without cell sorting, CD4 versus CD8 contributions remain unresolved.

Source material: peripheral blood mononuclear cells. J is TRBJ2-1 and V is TRBV11-3, with TRBD2 matching 8 bases. The clonotype was recovered from a man in his sixties in good health. Some clones in this sample may be carry-over from other donors' samples. CDR3 in amino acids: CASRSGTGLGLEDEQFF. The CDR3 region has the DNA TGTGCCAGCAGGTCAGGGACGGGACTAGGGTTGGAGGATGAGCAGTTCTTC.